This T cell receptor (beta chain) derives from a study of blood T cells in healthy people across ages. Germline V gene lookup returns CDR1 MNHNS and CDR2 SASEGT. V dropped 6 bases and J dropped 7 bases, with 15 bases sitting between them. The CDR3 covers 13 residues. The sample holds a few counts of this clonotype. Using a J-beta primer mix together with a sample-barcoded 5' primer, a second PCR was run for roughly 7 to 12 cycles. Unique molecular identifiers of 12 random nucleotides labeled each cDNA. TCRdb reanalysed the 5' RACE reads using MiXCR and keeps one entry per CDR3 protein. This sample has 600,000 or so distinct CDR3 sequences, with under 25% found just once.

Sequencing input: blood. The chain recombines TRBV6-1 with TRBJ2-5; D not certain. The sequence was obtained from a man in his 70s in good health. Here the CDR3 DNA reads TGTGCCAGCAGCCTAGACTCCCCGGGGACCCAGTACTTC. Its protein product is CASSLDSPGTQYF.